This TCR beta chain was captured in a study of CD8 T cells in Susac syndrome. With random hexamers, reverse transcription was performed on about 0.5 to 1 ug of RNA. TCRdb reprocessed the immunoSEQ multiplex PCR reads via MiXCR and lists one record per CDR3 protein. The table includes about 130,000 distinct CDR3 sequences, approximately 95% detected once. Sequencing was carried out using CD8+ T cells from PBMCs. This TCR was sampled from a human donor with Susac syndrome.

This CDR3 reads CASSQEGSGRNTGELFF. As DNA, the CDR3 is TGTGCCAGCAGCCAAGAGGGTAGCGGGAGGAACACCGGGGAGCTGTTTTTT. V gene TRBV3-1 combines with J gene TRBJ2-2; 9 nucleotides line up with TRBD2. This CDR3 has 17 amino acids. Trimming at V came to 0 bases and at J to 1 base, leaving 3 bases not matched to a gene. Germline CDR1 reads LGHDT; CDR2 reads YNNKEL (reference sequence).